This TCR delta chain comes out of a study of DNA immune sequencing with unique molecular identifiers. Study overall: γδ T cells were magnetically enriched from buffy coats; genomic DNA was sequenced.

This clone was seen a handful of times. Its antigen remains unknown. TCRdb shows a much larger clone's protein in place of this DNA's translation, and the two differ at residue 10, likely through a read error; the protein shown is translated from the DNA. Study outcomes and limitations: The most frequent TRD pairing among healthy donor clonotypes was TRDV2-TRDJ1.

Genomic DNA underwent 32-plex PCR targeting all 8 TRDV and 4 TRDJ genes. A 12-nucleotide UMI was added during 3 to 4 barcoding PCR cycles before adapter PCR. TCRdb reanalysed the multiplex PCR reads with CATT. The sample has 4,000 to 5,500 delta-chain clones, roughly a tenth seen once. Germline CDR1 reads GEAIGNYY; CDR2 reads EKD. With 3 bases clipped from V and 4 bases from J, the junction kept 10 bases outside the gene matches. The length of the CDR3 is 15 residues. This sequence was found in a human donor in good health. The sample consisted of gamma-delta T cells enriched from blood buffy coat, or unenriched PBMCs (not recorded which). The V call is TRDV2, the J call TRDJ1; TRDD3 agrees at 7 bases. CDR3: CACDLLGTDIDKLIF. CDR3 sequence (DNA): TGTGCCTGTGACCTACTGGGGACAGACATCGATAAACTCATCTTT.